This TCR beta chain was recovered during a study of shared clonotypes between healthy human individuals. When replicate PCRs were run on sorted subsets, they used about 220 ng DNA, about 30,000 T cell genomes. Repertoires were generated with immunoSEQ multiplex PCR, while TCRdb's copy carries only in-frame clones and drops some. The data show 850,000 to 1,200,000 clones, with 60% to 80% seen just once and approximately 1.5% held by the top ten. The CDR3 loop spans 15 amino acids. Per the germline V gene, CDR1 is MNHNS and CDR2 is SASEGT. V was clipped by 2 bases and J by 0 bases, with 9 bases between them. About this clone itself: Its antigen is currently unknown.

Findings and limits, study-wide: A small donor pool kept down the genetic and exposure-history diversity that was represented. Non-shared clonotypes had lower generation probabilities than clonotypes shared by all four sorted-subset donors.

The sequencing input was memory CD4+ T cells sorted from blood. Subset here: CD45RA-negative fraction. The chain employs TRBV6-1 and TRBJ2-3; TRBD1 is a possible D gene (6 bases). The receptor comes from a man between 18 and 29 years old in good health. In nucleotides, the CDR3 is TGTGCCAGCAGTGAACAGGGGCTTAGCACAGATACGCAGTATTTT. It yields the protein CASSEQGLSTDTQYF.